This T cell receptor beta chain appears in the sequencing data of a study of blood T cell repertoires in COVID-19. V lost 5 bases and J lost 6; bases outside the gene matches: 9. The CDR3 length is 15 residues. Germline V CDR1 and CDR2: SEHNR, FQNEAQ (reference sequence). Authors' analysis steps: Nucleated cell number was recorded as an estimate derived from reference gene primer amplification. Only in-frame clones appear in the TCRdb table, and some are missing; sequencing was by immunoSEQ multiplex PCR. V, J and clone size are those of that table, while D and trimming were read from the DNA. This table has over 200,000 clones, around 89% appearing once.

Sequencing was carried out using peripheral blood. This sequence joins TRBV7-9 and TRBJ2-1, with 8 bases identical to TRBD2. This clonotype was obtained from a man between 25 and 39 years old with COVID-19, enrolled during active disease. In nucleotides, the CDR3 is TGTGCCAGCAGCCAGAGCGGGGGAGATTCCAATGAGCAGTTCTTC. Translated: CASSQSGGDSNEQFF.